This TCR beta chain came from a study of vaccination effects on CD4 cells after COVID-19. Whole-study results and caveats: Sampling in the study covered few convalescent patients and included no early post-infection timepoints.

Ahead of sequencing, the ViraFEST assay grew antigen-specific CD4+ T cells using viral peptide pools. Once cultured for more than nine days, the cells underwent separation to obtain CD4+ T cells. Two doses of BNT162b2 or mRNA-1273 vaccine were administered to participants. Only in-frame clones appear in the TCRdb table, and some are missing; sequencing was by immunoSEQ multiplex PCR. The sample lists tens of thousands of clones; roughly 74% were seen once. As to this clone: Its cognate antigen is unknown.

Trimming took off 5 bases at V and 4 bases at J, with 9 bases between the two ends. This CDR3 region has 14 residues. In germline, CDR1 is MDHEN, CDR2 SYDVKM. This chain connects TRBV28 to TRBJ1-6, with D possibly matching TRBD1 (5 bases). This specimen consisted of CD4+ T cells from PBMCs cultured with HCoV-229E spike peptides, obtained after COVID-19 vaccination. This receptor was identified in a human donor who received a COVID-19 vaccine. In DNA, the CDR3 is TGTGCCAGCAGTGCTCGACAGTATAATTCACCCCTCCACTTT. Translation: CASSARQYNSPLHF.